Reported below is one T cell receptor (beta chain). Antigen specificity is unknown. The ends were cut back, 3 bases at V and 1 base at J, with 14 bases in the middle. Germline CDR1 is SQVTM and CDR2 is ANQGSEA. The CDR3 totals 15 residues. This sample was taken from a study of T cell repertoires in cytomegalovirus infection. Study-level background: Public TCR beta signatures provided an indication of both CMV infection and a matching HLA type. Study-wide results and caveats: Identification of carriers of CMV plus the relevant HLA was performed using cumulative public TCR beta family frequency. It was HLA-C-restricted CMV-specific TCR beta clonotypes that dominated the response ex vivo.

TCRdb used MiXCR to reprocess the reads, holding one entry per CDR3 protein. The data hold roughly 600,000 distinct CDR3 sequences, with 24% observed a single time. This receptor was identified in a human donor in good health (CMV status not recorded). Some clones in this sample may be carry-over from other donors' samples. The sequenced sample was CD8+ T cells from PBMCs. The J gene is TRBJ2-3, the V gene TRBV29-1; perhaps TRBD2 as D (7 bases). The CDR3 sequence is CSVEVRGGGTDTQYF. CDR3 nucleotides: TGCAGCGTTGAGGTTAGGGGGGGCGGCACAGATACGCAGTATTTT.